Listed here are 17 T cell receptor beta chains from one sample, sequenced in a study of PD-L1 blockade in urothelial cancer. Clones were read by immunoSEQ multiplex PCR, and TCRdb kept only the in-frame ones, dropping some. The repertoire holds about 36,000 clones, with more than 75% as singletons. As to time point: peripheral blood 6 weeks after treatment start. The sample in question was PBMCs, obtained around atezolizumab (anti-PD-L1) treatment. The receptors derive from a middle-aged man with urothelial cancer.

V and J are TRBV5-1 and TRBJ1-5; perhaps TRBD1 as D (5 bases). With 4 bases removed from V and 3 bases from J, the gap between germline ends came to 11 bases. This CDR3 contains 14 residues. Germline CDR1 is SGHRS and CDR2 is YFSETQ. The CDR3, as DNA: TGCGCCAGCAGCCAAGACAGTACCAATCAGCCCCAGCATTTT. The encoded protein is CASSQDSTNQPQHF.

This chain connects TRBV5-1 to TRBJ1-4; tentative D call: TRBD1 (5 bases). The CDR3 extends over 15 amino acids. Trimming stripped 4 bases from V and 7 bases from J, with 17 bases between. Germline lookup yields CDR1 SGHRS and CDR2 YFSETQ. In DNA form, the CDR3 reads TGCGCCAGCAGCAGAACCGGCGACGGGGGTGAAAAACTGTTTTTT. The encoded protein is CASSRTGDGGEKLFF.

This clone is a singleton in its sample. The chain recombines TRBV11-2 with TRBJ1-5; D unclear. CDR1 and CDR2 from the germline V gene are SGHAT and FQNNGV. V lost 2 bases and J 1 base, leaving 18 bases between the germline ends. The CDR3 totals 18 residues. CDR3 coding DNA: TGTGCCAGCAGCTTATCGGTGGGTGGTCGGGAGAGCAATCAGCCCCAGCATTTT. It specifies CASSLSVGGRESNQPQHF.

CDR3 sequence (DNA): TGTGCCAGCAGTCCCCTCTCATGGAGCGGGGAGACCCAGTACTTC. It translates to CASSPLSWSGETQYF. V is TRBV28 and J is TRBJ2-5; TRBD2 is a possible D gene (6 bases). Germline CDR1 and CDR2: MDHEN and SYDVKM. The CDR3 length is 15 residues. V was pared by 5 bases and J by 5 bases, with 18 bases between.

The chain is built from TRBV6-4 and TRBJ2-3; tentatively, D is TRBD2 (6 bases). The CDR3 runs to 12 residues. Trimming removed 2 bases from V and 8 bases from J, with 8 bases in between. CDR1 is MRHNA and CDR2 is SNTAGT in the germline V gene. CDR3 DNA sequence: TGTGCCAGCAGTGACCGGCGGGGTACGCAGTATTTT. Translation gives CASSDRRGTQYF.

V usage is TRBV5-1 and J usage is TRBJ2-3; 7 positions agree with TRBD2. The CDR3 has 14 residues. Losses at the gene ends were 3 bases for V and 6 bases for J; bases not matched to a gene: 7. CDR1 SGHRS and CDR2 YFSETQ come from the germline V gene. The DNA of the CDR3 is TGCGCCAGCAGCTCGGGAGGTTCTATGGATACGCAGTATTTT. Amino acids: CASSSGGSMDTQYF.

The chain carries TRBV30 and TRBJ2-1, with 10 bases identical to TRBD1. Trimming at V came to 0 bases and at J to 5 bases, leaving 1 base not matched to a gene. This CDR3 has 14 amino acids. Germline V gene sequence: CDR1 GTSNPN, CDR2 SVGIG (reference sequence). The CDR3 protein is CAWSVGTGDNEQFF. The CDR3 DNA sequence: TGTGCCTGGAGTGTTGGGACAGGGGACAATGAGCAGTTCTTC.

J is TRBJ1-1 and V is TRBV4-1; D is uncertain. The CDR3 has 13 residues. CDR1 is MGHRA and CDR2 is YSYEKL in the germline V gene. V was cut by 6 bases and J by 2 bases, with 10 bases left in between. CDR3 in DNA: TGCGCCAGCAGTCGCGAAGAAAACACTGAAGCTTTCTTT. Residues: CASSREENTEAFF.

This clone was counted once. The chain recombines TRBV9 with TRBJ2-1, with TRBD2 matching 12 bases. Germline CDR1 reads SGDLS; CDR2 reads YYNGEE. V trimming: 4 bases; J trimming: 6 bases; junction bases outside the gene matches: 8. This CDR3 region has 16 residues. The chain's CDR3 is CASSLRGLAGPNEQFF. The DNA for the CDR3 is TGTGCCAGCAGCCTACGCGGACTAGCGGGACCCAATGAGCAGTTCTTC.

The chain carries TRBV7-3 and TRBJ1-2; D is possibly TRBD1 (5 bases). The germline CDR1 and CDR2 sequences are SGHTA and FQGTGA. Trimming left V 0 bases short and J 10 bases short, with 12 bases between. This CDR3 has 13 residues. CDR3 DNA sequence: TGTGCCAGCAGCTTAACAGAACAGGCCCTCTACACCTTC. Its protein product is CASSLTEQALYTF. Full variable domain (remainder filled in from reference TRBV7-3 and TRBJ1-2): GAGVSQTPSNKVTEKGKYVELRCDPISGHTALYWYRQSLGQGPEFLIYFQGTGAADDSGLPNDRFFAVRPEGSVSTLKIQRTERGDSAVYLCASSLTEQALYTFGSGTRLTVV.

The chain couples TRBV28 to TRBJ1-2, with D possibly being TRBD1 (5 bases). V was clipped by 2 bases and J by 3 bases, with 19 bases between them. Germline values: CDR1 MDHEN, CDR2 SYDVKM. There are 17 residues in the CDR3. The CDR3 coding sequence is TGTGCCAGCAGTTTAAGGGTGGGGCCTCTGAGGCACTATGGCTACACCTTC. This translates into CASSLRVGPLRHYGYTF.

CDR3 residues: CASSRDRGEAFF. The CDR3 DNA sequence: TGTGCCAGTAGCCGGGACAGAGGTGAAGCTTTCTTT. The chain joins TRBV19 to TRBJ1-1, with 7 positions matching TRBD1. J was trimmed by 7 bases and V by 6 bases; bases with no gene match: 5. The CDR3 is 12 residues long. Germline CDR1 and CDR2: LNHDA and SQIVND (reference sequence). Full variable domain (missing parts from reference TRBV19 and TRBJ1-1): DGGITQSPKYLFRKEGQNVTLSCEQNLNHDAMYWYRQDPGQGLRLIYYSQIVNDFQKGDIAEGYSVSREKKESFPLTVTSAQKNPTAFYLCASSRDRGEAFFGQGTRLTVV.

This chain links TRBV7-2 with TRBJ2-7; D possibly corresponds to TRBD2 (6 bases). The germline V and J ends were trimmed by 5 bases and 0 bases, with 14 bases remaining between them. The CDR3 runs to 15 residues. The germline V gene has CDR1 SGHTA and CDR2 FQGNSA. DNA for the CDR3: TGTGCCAGCAGCCCAGGGACTGAGATCTCCTACGAGCAGTACTTC. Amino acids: CASSPGTEISYEQYF.

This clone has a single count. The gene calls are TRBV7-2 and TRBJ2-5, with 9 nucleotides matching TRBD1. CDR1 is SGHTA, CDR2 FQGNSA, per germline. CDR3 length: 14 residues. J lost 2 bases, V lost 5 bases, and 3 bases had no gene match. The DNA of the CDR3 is TGTGCCAGCAGCGAAGGGACAGGGCAAGAGACCCAGTACTTC. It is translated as CASSEGTGQETQYF.

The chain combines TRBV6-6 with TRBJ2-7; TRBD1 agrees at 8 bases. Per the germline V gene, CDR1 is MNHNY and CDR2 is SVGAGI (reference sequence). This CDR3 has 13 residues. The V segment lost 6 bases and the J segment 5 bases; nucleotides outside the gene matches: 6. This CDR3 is CASRRQGFDEQYF. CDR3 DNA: TGTGCCAGCAGACGACAGGGGTTCGACGAGCAGTACTTC.

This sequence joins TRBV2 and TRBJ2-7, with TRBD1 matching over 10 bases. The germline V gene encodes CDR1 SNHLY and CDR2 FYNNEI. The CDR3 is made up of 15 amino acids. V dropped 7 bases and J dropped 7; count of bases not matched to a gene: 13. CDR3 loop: CASMKSGTGAREQYF. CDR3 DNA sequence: TGTGCCAGCATGAAGTCCGGGACAGGGGCTCGGGAGCAGTACTTC.

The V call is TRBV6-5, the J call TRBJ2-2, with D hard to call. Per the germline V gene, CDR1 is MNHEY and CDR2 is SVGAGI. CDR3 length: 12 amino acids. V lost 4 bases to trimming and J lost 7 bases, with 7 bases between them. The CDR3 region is CASSFPSGELFF. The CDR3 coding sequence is TGTGCCAGCAGTTTCCCCAGCGGGGAGCTGTTTTTT.